These 31 T cell receptor beta chains came from one sample sequenced in a study of cytomegalovirus exposure and HLA in healthy donors. PCR was performed using 60 Vbeta and 13 Jbeta primers. Only in-frame clones appear in the TCRdb table, and some are missing; sequencing was by immunoSEQ multiplex PCR. This table holds nearly 95,000 clones, approximately 75% found once. The sample taken for sequencing was PBMCs. All receptors come from a woman in her 40s in good health and CMV-seronegative.

This clone was seen only once. The chain is built from TRBV5-6 and TRBJ1-3, with a possible D match to TRBD1 (5 bases). CDR1 and CDR2 (germline): SGHDT, YYEEEE. Trimming removed 4 bases at V and 0 bases at J, with 17 bases between. The CDR3 consists of 17 residues. CDR3 protein: CASSPPPGLRSGNTIYF. The CDR3 DNA follows: TGTGCCAGCAGCCCGCCCCCGGGACTCCGCTCTGGAAACACCATATATTTT.

The chain uses TRBV4-2 and TRBJ2-2; 10 bases agree with TRBD2. Germline V CDR1 and CDR2: LGHNA, YNFKEQ. V lost 1 base, J lost 4 bases, and 9 bases stayed unmatched. The CDR3 has 18 residues. The CDR3, as DNA: TGTGCCAGCAGCCAAGGGTCCTTTAGCGGGGGGAGCACCGGGGAGCTGTTTTTT. This encodes CASSQGSFSGGSTGELFF.

The count of this clone is one. This chain links TRBV18 with TRBJ2-5; 7 bases match TRBD2. Germline lookup yields CDR1 KGHSH and CDR2 LQKENI. Losses at the gene ends were 2 bases for V and 1 base for J; bases not matched to a gene: 7. This CDR3 has 16 amino acids. The CDR3: CASSPGRAASQETQYF. Written as DNA, the CDR3 is TGTGCCAGCTCACCAGGGAGGGCAGCTAGCCAAGAGACCCAGTACTTC.

The gene calls are TRBV5-6 and TRBJ1-2; tentative D call: TRBD1 (6 bases). This CDR3 is built from 12 residues. CDR1 and CDR2 from the germline V gene are SGHDT and YYEEEE. The ends were cut back, 0 bases at V and 8 bases at J, with 8 bases in the middle. CDR3 in DNA: TGTGCCAGCAGCTTGGCAACAGGGGGCTACACCTTC. This encodes CASSLATGGYTF.

This chain connects TRBV30 to TRBJ1-4; 9 nucleotides align to TRBD1. This CDR3 has 13 amino acids. Germline assignment: CDR1 GTSNPN and CDR2 SVGIG (reference sequence). The V and J ends lost 7 bases and 7 bases, in that order; junction bases with no gene match: 7. CDR3 protein: CAFTGGGGEKLFF. The CDR3 coding sequence is TGTGCCTTCACAGGGGGCGGTGGTGAAAAACTGTTTTTT.

The J gene is TRBJ2-7, the V gene TRBV4-1; 8 nucleotides line up with TRBD1. With 2 bases clipped from V and 0 bases from J, the junction kept 3 bases outside the gene matches. Germline CDR1 MGHRA, CDR2 YSYEKL. The CDR3 loop spans 15 amino acids. Here the CDR3 DNA reads TGCGCCAGCAGCCAACCGGACAGGGACTCCTACGAGCAGTACTTC. This translates into CASSQPDRDSYEQYF.

Turning to this clone: The junction does not match germline at one end; this may be a read error. J is TRBJ1-5 and V is TRBV7-9; D is unclear. Looked up from germline, CDR1 is SEHNR and CDR2 is FQNEAQ (reference sequence). CDR3 size: 16 residues. The CDR3 protein is CASSSPRADSNQPQNF. The DNA for the CDR3 is TGTGCCAGCAGCTCCCCAAGAGCTGATAGCAATCAGCCCCAGAATTTT.

The rearrangement links TRBV9 to TRBJ2-6; the D gene is possibly TRBD2 (5 bases). From germline, CDR1 is SGDLS and CDR2 YYNGEE. The V end was cut by 0 bases, the J end by 3 bases, with 13 bases between. The CDR3 has 17 amino acids. This CDR3 is CASSVVPGMDGANVLTF. The CDR3 coding sequence is TGTGCCAGCAGCGTAGTTCCGGGGATGGATGGGGCCAACGTCCTGACTTTC.

This chain joins TRBV28 and TRBJ2-2; D not certain. CDR1 is MDHEN, CDR2 SYDVKM, per germline. The CDR3 extends over 14 amino acids. Trimming shortened V by 2 bases and J by 6 bases, and 10 bases separated the two germline ends. The CDR3: CASSLGPPAGELFF. The CDR3 DNA follows: TGTGCCAGCAGTTTAGGGCCTCCGGCCGGGGAGCTGTTTTTT.

This rearrangement joins TRBV5-6 to TRBJ2-5; 8 nucleotides align to TRBD1. The CDR3 totals 14 residues. Germline trimming cut 4 bases from V and 1 base from J; bases unmatched to any gene: 3. The germline CDR1 and CDR2 sequences are SGHDT and YYEEEE. The CDR3 reads CASSPGTGQETQYF. Here the CDR3 DNA reads TGTGCCAGCAGCCCCGGGACAGGCCAAGAGACCCAGTACTTC.

The rearrangement joins TRBV7-3 to TRBJ2-5; TRBD2 matches 12 bases. J lost 5 bases, V lost 5 bases, and 6 bases had no gene match. The CDR3 length is 15 residues. CDR1 SGHTA and CDR2 FQGTGA come from the germline V gene. In nucleotides, the CDR3 is TGTGCCAGCAGCCTAGCGGGGGGGCGTGGGGAGACCCAGTACTTC. Protein sequence: CASSLAGGRGETQYF.

CDR3 in DNA: TGTGCCAGCAGCTTAGTAATTGGCTACACCTTC. This codes for CASSLVIGYTF. This chain connects TRBV7-2 to TRBJ1-2, with unresolved D. Trimming cost V 1 base and J 7 bases, with 4 bases left between them. CDR1 is SGHTA, CDR2 FQGNSA, per germline. The CDR3 is 11 amino acids.

The rearrangement links TRBV7-2 to TRBJ1-5; a possible D gene is TRBD1 (6 bases). Trimming took off 5 bases at V and 7 bases at J, with 12 bases between the two ends. From germline, CDR1 is SGHTA and CDR2 FQGNSA. The CDR3 is 13 residues long. The CDR3 nucleotides read TGTGCCAGCAGCCTCAGGGGTCGGCAGCCCCAGCATTTT. Its protein product is CASSLRGRQPQHF.

The V call is TRBV27, the J call TRBJ1-1; possibly TRBD1 for D (5 bases). From germline, CDR1 is MNHEY and CDR2 SMNVEV (reference sequence). The V gene lost 6 bases and the J gene lost 3 bases, with 20 bases spanning the gap. This CDR3 has 16 residues. This CDR3 is CASRPGKQGSYTEAFF. The CDR3 bases are TGTGCCAGCAGGCCCGGTAAGCAGGGATCGTACACTGAAGCTTTCTTT.

The chain combines TRBV18 with TRBJ2-1, with TRBD2 matching over 12 bases. Germline assignment: CDR1 KGHSH and CDR2 LQKENI. This CDR3 spans 18 amino acids. V gave up 4 bases and J gave up 5 bases; unmatched junction bases: 12. The CDR3: CASSHRKRTSGENNEQFF. The CDR3, as DNA: TGTGCCAGCTCACACAGGAAAAGGACTAGCGGGGAGAACAATGAGCAGTTCTTC.

This clone was seen just once. The rearrangement joins TRBV15 to TRBJ2-3, with 8 bases aligning to TRBD2. CDR3 length: 19 amino acids. V dropped 0 bases and J dropped 4; count of bases not matched to a gene: 15. Germline V CDR1 and CDR2: LNHNV, YYDKDF (reference sequence). The CDR3 protein is CATSRESARTSYVADTQYF. CDR3 nucleotide sequence: TGTGCCACCAGCAGAGAGTCCGCAAGGACTAGCTACGTCGCAGATACGCAGTATTTT.

In regard to this clone: It differs at one base from a far larger clone, so likely a read error. Other nucleotide sequences from this sample produce the same CDR3. This chain links TRBV6-5 with TRBJ2-3, with 9 bases lining up with TRBD1. Per the germline V gene, CDR1 is MNHEY and CDR2 is SVGAGI. V lost 2 bases to trimming and J lost 0 bases; unmatched junction nucleotides: 0. The CDR3 totals 15 residues. CDR3 bases: TGTGCCAGCAGTTACGGGACAGGGAGCACAGATACGCAGTATTTT. It encodes CASSYGTGSTDTQYF.

The rearrangement links TRBV29-1 to TRBJ1-2; D remains unclear. The V gene lost 5 bases and the J gene lost 3 bases, with 16 bases spanning the gap. Per germline, CDR1 SQVTM and CDR2 ANQGSEA. This CDR3 has 14 residues. The CDR3, as DNA: TGCAGCGTTCCCGAGCCGACAAATTACTATGGCTACACCTTC. Its protein product is CSVPEPTNYYGYTF.

V usage is TRBV28 and J usage is TRBJ1-1, with a possible D match to TRBD1 (5 bases). Germline-derived CDR1 and CDR2 are MDHEN and SYDVKM. Trimming stripped 5 bases from V and 6 bases from J, with 16 bases between. The CDR3 is 14 residues long. This chain's CDR3 is CASSPPRGWAEAFF. The CDR3 DNA reads TGTGCCAGCAGTCCTCCTAGGGGATGGGCTGAAGCTTTCTTT.

This clone was seen a few times. V is TRBV6-1 and J is TRBJ2-5; the D is unclear. The V gene's germline CDR1 is MNHNS and CDR2 SASEGT. The CDR3 has 16 residues. The ends were cut back, 0 bases at V and 5 bases at J, with 16 bases in the middle. For the CDR3, the DNA is TGTGCCAGCAGTGAAGCGGCGGCTAGATCTTGGGAGACCCAGTACTTC. Translating gives CASSEAAARSWETQYF.

V usage is TRBV4-2 and J usage is TRBJ2-2; a possible D gene is TRBD2 (6 bases). Germline lookup yields CDR1 LGHNA and CDR2 YNFKEQ. The ends were cut back, 1 base at V and 0 bases at J, with 6 bases in the middle. The CDR3 is made up of 15 amino acids. CDR3 region: CASSQASANTGELFF. CDR3 nucleotides: TGTGCCAGCAGCCAAGCTAGCGCGAACACCGGGGAGCTGTTTTTT.

This chain links TRBV7-9 with TRBJ2-1, with 11 positions matching TRBD2. V was clipped by 3 bases and J by 0 bases; unmatched bases: 7. Germline V gene lookup returns CDR1 SEHNR and CDR2 FQNEAQ (reference sequence). The CDR3 has 18 residues. The CDR3 loop reads CASSFPTSGDSSYNEQFF. The CDR3 DNA is TGTGCCAGCAGCTTCCCGACTAGCGGGGACTCCTCCTACAATGAGCAGTTCTTC. Full variable domain (outside the CDR3, taken from reference TRBV7-9 and TRBJ2-1): DTGVSQNPRHKITKRGQNVTFRCDPISEHNRLYWYRQTLGQGPEFLTYFQNEAQLEKSRLLSDRFSAERPKGSFSTLEIQRTEQGDSAMYLCASSFPTSGDSSYNEQFFGPGTRLTVL.

The J gene is TRBJ2-1, the V gene TRBV6-5; 7 bases fit TRBD1. The CDR3 is 14 amino acids. Germline V gene lookup returns CDR1 MNHEY and CDR2 SVGAGI. V gave up 7 bases and J gave up 6 bases; unmatched junction bases: 9. The chain's CDR3 is CASTTKTGANEQFF. The CDR3 coding sequence is TGTGCCAGCACCACGAAAACAGGGGCCAATGAGCAGTTCTTC.

This clone was seen once. The chain joins TRBV5-6 to TRBJ1-2, with TRBD1 matching over 10 bases. The CDR3 sequence is 14 residues long. The V gene's germline CDR1 is SGHDT and CDR2 YYEEEE. V was pared by 5 bases and J by 7 bases, with 8 bases of the junction left unmatched. For the CDR3, the DNA is TGTGCCAGCAGTTCCGGGACAGGGGCCACTGGCTACACCTTC. This codes for CASSSGTGATGYTF.

The chain couples TRBV7-6 to TRBJ2-1, with 7 nucleotides matching TRBD2. CDR1 and CDR2 (germline): SGHVS, FNYEAQ. The trim removed 7 bases at V and 0 bases at J, leaving 6 bases unmatched. This CDR3 comprises 15 residues. CDR3 sequence reads: CASTSGPSSYNEQFF. The CDR3 DNA reads as TGTGCCAGCACTAGCGGCCCGAGCTCCTACAATGAGCAGTTCTTC. Full variable domain (rest looked up from reference TRBV7-6 and TRBJ2-1): GAGVSQSPRYKVTKRGQDVALRCDPISGHVSLYWYRQALGQGPEFLTYFNYEAQQDKSGLPNDRFSAERPEGSISTLTIQRTEQRDSAMYRCASTSGPSSYNEQFFGPGTRLTVL.

This clone was detected a few times. V gene TRBV20-1 combines with J gene TRBJ1-2; no definite D call. The V end lost 6 bases, the J end lost 4 bases, and 9 bases lay between the germline ends. From germline, CDR1 is DFQATT and CDR2 SNEGSKA (reference sequence). The CDR3 sequence is 11 residues long. CDR3 in DNA: TGCAGTGCCCCTAGGCTCTATGGCTACACCTTC. It translates to CSAPRLYGYTF.

The J gene is TRBJ2-1, the V gene TRBV30; 8 bases fit TRBD2. V gave up 3 bases and J gave up 5 bases; unmatched junction bases: 9. Germline V gives CDR1 GTSNPN, CDR2 SVGIG (reference sequence). The CDR3 totals 15 residues. This CDR3 is CAWRVGLADHNEQFF. The CDR3 DNA reads TGTGCCTGGAGGGTAGGACTAGCCGACCACAATGAGCAGTTCTTC.

This chain links TRBV5-1 with TRBJ2-1; the match to TRBD1 covers 9 bases. The V gene's germline CDR1 is SGHRS and CDR2 YFSETQ. Trimming took 0 bases from V and 7 from J; bases not matched to a gene: 8. The CDR3 extends over 16 amino acids. CDR3 protein: CASSLDPTGGYNEQFF. Here the CDR3 DNA reads TGCGCCAGCAGCTTGGATCCCACAGGGGGCTATAATGAGCAGTTCTTC.

V gene TRBV7-8 combines with J gene TRBJ1-1, with TRBD1 matching 12 bases. Germline V lookup: CDR1 SGHVS, CDR2 FQNEAQ. CDR3 length equals 17 residues. J lost 0 bases, V lost 5 bases, and 7 bases had no gene match. Written as DNA, the CDR3 is TGTGCCAGCAGCCGCCCGGGACAGGGGGCCCTGAACACTGAAGCTTTCTTT. This gives the protein CASSRPGQGALNTEAFF. The complete variable domain, with remaining parts taken from reference TRBV7-8 and TRBJ1-1, reads GAGVSQSPRYKVAKRGQDVALRCDPISGHVSLFWYQQALGQGPEFLTYFQNEAQLDKSGLPSDRFFAERPEGSVSTLKIQRTQQEDSAVYLCASSRPGQGALNTEAFFGQGTRLTVV.

The chain couples TRBV29-1 to TRBJ1-1; perhaps TRBD1 as D (6 bases). Looked up from germline, CDR1 is SQVTM and CDR2 is ANQGSEA. The CDR3 length is 14 residues. Between the trimmed V and J ends, which lost 1 base and 4 bases, there was a span of 13 bases. This CDR3 is CSVEVWTVGTEAFF. CDR3 nucleotide sequence: TGCAGCGTTGAAGTTTGGACAGTGGGCACTGAAGCTTTCTTT.

The genes are TRBV15 and TRBJ2-5; D call uncertain. The ends were cut back, 0 bases at V and 5 bases at J, with 7 bases in the middle. CDR3 length: 13 amino acids. Germline values: CDR1 LNHNV, CDR2 YYDKDF (reference sequence). CDR3 sequence (DNA): TGTGCCACCAGCAGAGACAGGTTTGAGACCCAGTACTTC. It encodes CATSRDRFETQYF.